This T cell receptor (beta chain) was profiled in a study of cytomegalovirus exposure and HLA in healthy donors (dated by TCRdb to 2016 to 2017). Notes on the research overall: An earlier analysis of several hundred of the donors reported about 260 Gb of sequence data and 95 million to 140 million unique TCR beta sequences obtained from about 179 million T cells. In a later genetic analysis, genome-wide SNP genotypes for about 55% of the roughly 700 donors were used, and that subset was treated as a discovery cohort. A separate validation cohort of 100 to 150 different subjects was used in addition to the roughly 670-subject first cohort. An earlier analysis of some 600 of the donors applied high-throughput TCR beta sequencing to assess whether each TCR beta V gene segment acted as functional or pseudogenic. Typing coverage varied by locus: roughly 620-640 donors for A, B, C, DRB1 and DQB1; around 560 for DQA1; around 610 for DPA1; approximately 470 for DPB1. Donor age, sex, ethnicity and CMV serostatus were collected together with the repertoire data. High-throughput TCR immunosequencing, statistical association of individual TCRs with disease status, and machine learning were combined to predict cytomegalovirus infection status. The T cell repertoires of 700 or so subjects were profiled by immunosequencing and related to cytomegalovirus serostatus. Among the roughly 410 genotyped donors, approximately 76% belonged to the genetic ancestry cluster associated with self-reported Caucasian donors. Rather than drawing on any new phenotypic data, the later analysis identified candidate immune exposures from TCR beta sequences and the way those sequences occurred across donors. Across around 400 genotyped donors of the cohort, an average of approximately 200,000 unique TCR beta nucleotide sequences per donor were sequenced, and roughly 18% of those sequences were non-productive. The study aimed to test whether cataloging public T cell receptors could reveal signatures of past pathogen exposure. In a later analysis, previously published TCR beta repertoires from several hundred donors were re-analyzed and high-resolution HLA genotyping was added so that TCR occurrence patterns could be studied. Roughly five DR-DQ haplotypes were handled as single units for association and clustering because linkage in the cohort was strong. About 300 gigabases of sequencing data and 70 million to 85 million unique TCR sequences were included in an early release covering roughly 600 HLA-typed donors. Both class I and class II loci were covered by HLA typing, at four-digit resolution. All discovery cohort repertoires had been generated on a single sequencing platform. Broad study findings and their caveats: When HLA alleles, especially DR and DQ, strongly co-occurred, TCR associations were difficult to assign to individual alleles. V-gene and J-gene trimming of TCR beta chains was associated with a missense DCLRE1C variant in a later genetic analysis, and the association was replicated in an independent cohort. Across donors, most TCR sequences were observed very rarely, whereas some public TCRs were present in many individuals. Most CMV-associated TCR beta chains appeared to be HLA-restricted in a later analysis, and the HLA associations seemed to be driven largely by CMV exposure. The classifier was reported to diagnose cytomegalovirus status with high specificity and sensitivity in both the original and validation cohorts. In a later genetic analysis, fewer N-insertions in productive TCRs were reported among donors in an Asian-associated ancestry cluster than the approximately 670-donor mean. The earlier analysis of around 600 of the donors excluded 15 to 20 rarely observed V segments, including chromosome 9 orphons, because counts were too low. Compared with equally common non-associated chains, HLA-associated TCR beta chains in a later analysis were more clonally expanded and had lower generation probabilities. Some IMGT-functional V segments, including TRBV6-2 and TRBV6-3, could not be told apart with the 87-base-pair reads, so those segments were excluded. In this cohort, only TCR beta chains were sequenced, and detectable features were limited by the absence of alpha or paired-chain data. A total of some 180 TCR beta chains were listed by the study as associated with cytomegalovirus. Because HLA typing was unavailable for some donors at each locus, only the typed subset was used in association tests. According to the authors, the approach could potentially be generalized to other disease states and immunological phenotypes. According to a later analysis, parvovirus B19, influenza, CMV and Epstein-Barr virus appeared linked to several top co-occurrence clusters. An earlier analysis of several hundred of the donors showed that most TCR beta V segments appeared in productive rearrangements either about 87% or about 30% of the time, which broadly matched IMGT annotations. The sequencing pipeline was judged likely to have produced a cluster of highly shared sequence variants as a technical artifact. Linkage disequilibrium might explain the correlated functional status among segregating V segments, but an unknown experimental factor could not be ruled out. In a later analysis, around 17,000 TCR beta sequences were associated with specific HLA alleles at a false discovery rate of 0.05. A further reported finding was that TCR beta sequences accurately predicted the HLA-A and HLA-B alleles for most subjects in the first cohort. In vitro tests confirmed that three of the cytomegalovirus-associated TCR beta chains recognize cytomegalovirus antigens. In a later analysis, TCR association rates were found to vary across HLA loci, with the most associated TCRs seen for DRB1 alleles and the fewest for HLA-C alleles. For the cohort, immune exposure information was limited to CMV serostatus. The presence/absence analyses assumed that sequencing depth was roughly uniform across donors, and that assumption may not be true.

The library was built by means of the immunoSEQ multiplex PCR assay. The multiplex PCR relied on a mix of 60 forward primers for TCR Vbeta segments and 13 reverse primers for TCR Jbeta segments. The CDR3 region of rearranged TCR beta genes was amplified from genomic DNA with a multiplex PCR assay. Amplified TCR beta libraries were sequenced as 87-base-pair reads on the Illumina HiSeq System. As for the original processing: In a later analysis, 80 million or so unique TCR beta chains were counted across the approximately 670 repertoires, and some 10 million of these chains were shared by at least two donors. Raw reads were error-corrected and collapsed into unique sequences with a nearest-neighbor algorithm that merged closely related sequences to remove PCR and sequencing errors. To assign V, D and J gene segments, CDR3 sequences were aligned to IMGT reference sequences. For a sequence to be retained, a match of at least six nucleotides was required to both a V gene segment and a J gene segment. A rearrangement was called productive if the CDR3 had no stop codons and remained in frame with V and J, and every other rearrangement was called non-productive. Following IMGT convention, CDR3 was defined as the stretch from the second conserved V-encoded cysteine to the conserved J-encoded phenylalanine. In an earlier analysis of around 540 of the donors, sequences lacking an unambiguous match to a single V gene segment were excluded. In an earlier analysis of around 590 of the donors, a V segment was called functional when productive rearrangements were above 56.7%, and segregating when the standard deviation between donors exceeded 5%. A statistical classification framework was built to diagnose cytomegalovirus status from the catalog of TCR beta chain sequences. V and J gene assignment, in a later analysis, came from comparing TCR nucleotide sequences with IMGT/GENE-DB human TR gene sequences. In a later analysis, CDR3 sequences and most-parsimonious VDJ recombination scenarios were assigned using the TCRdist pipeline. In a later analysis, each TCR beta chain was defined by its CDR3 amino acid sequence together with its V-gene family, and reads lacking a unique V-gene family were excluded. As a way to deal with suspected cross-contamination and a sequencing artifact, a later analysis dropped 500 to 700 nucleotide sequences that were highly shared and had low generation probability. In a later analysis, a clonal expansion index for each public chain was calculated from normalized within-repertoire ranks of inferred template counts. In a later analysis, generation probabilities were computed with a VDJ recombination model fitted to out-of-frame rearrangements, and the resulting probabilities were checked against IGoR. In a later analysis, hypergeometric tests were used to score TCR-TCR, TCR-HLA and TCR-CMV co-occurrence, with a repertoire-size bias correction applied to TCR pairs. To estimate false discovery rates, a later analysis permuted the HLA or CMV assignments 20 times. In a later analysis, co-occurring TCRs were grouped with DBSCAN, and TCRdist sequence similarity was added when clustering was performed within HLA-allele-positive subsets. Repertoires with fewer than 30,000 or more than 120,000 public chains, plus five repertoires with anomalous nucleotide sharing, were excluded from co-occurrence clustering. TCRdb holds this immuneACCESS table with in-frame rearrangements only. Some clones are missing; in checked studies, unresolved V genes explain under half, and the rest has no known cause. V and J calls and clone size come straight from that table; D and trimming were deduced from the DNA. Recorded for this sample are around 140,000 clones; roughly four fifths of them occurred a single time. Over 6% of the sample comes from the top ten.

CDR1 and CDR2 are drawn from the germline V gene (reference sequence): SGHNT, YYREEE. Clipping removes 4 bases from V and 3 bases from J, with 6 as the unmatched junction base count. CDR3 length: 15 amino acids, cysteine to phenylalanine. Solely the CDR3 DNA is kept, with 45 bases framed from the first base. This clone has a handful of counts. Its recognized antigen is unknown. One base away there is no much larger clone; base qualities are not given. The cohort comprised 670 or so healthy bone marrow donors. All cohort members were sampled while nominally healthy, although unrecorded immune exposures were likely present. The donor was CMV seronegative and was included in the group of about 350 seronegative cohort members. A peripheral blood sample was provided by each donor, and peripheral blood mononuclear cells were used for TCR beta sequencing. Genomic DNA was extracted from the blood cell samples with the Qiagen DNeasy Blood Extraction Kit.

The sequence derives from a man aged 30-40 years in good health and CMV-seronegative. The chain joins TRBV5-4 to TRBJ1-2, and 10 junction bases match TRBD1. The material sequenced was PBMCs. The CDR3 protein: CASSLGGTGDYGYTF. The sequenced DNA: TGTGCCAGCAGCCTGGGAGGGACAGGGGACTATGGCTACACCTTC.